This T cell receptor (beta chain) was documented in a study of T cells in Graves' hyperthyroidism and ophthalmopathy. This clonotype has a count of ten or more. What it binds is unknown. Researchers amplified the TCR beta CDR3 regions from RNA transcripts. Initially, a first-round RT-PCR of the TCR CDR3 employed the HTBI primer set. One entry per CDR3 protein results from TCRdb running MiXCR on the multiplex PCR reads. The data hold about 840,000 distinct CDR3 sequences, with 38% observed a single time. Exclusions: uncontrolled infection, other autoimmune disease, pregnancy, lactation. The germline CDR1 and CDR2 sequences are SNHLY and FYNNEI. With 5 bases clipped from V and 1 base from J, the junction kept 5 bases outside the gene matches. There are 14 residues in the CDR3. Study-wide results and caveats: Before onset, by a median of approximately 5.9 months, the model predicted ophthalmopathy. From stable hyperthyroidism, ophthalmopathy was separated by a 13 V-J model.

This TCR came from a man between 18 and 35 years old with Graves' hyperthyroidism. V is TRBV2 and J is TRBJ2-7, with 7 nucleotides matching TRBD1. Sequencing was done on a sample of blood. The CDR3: CASSPQGRSYEQYF. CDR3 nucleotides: TGTGCCAGCAGTCCACAGGGGCGATCCTACGAGCAGTACTTC.